This TCR beta chain was captured by sequencing in a study of blood T cell repertoires in COVID-19 (dated by TCRdb to the early 2020s). Notes on the research overall: Samples from collaborators originated in the United States, Italy and Spain and spanned both the acute and convalescent phases of COVID-19. The repertoires were made available in a free public database intended to serve as a resource for research on the immune response to SARS-CoV-2. Sample metadata almost always included a de-identified subject ID, COVID-19 status, age in years and sex. The dataset comprised deeply sampled blood TCRbeta repertoires from subjects exposed to, actively infected with, or recovered from COVID-19. The material from the prospective study consisted of cDNA or gDNA derived from T cells, B-cell-depleted T cells, or PBMCs. Where HLA class I and class II types were available, the types were taken from metadata supplied by the sample provider, not from assay-based typing. Samples were obtained from the ongoing ImmuneRACE study (first 160 participants) and from 950 to 1,500 subjects provided by 6 global collaborators.

Samples from volunteer blood donors who had recovered from COVID-19 were contributed by a second Seattle source. Whole blood was collected in K2EDTA tubes by collaborating institutions according to the institutions' own protocols. Collaborator samples were shipped for TCRbeta analysis as frozen whole blood, isolated PBMCs, or DNA extracted from either sample type. Paper-wide results and their limitations: How much clinical and demographic metadata was included differed by source and by participant, and the metadata was provided uncurated.

With respect to this clone: There is no known antigen for this receptor. No qualities accompany the bases; no much larger clone lies one base away.

TCRbeta CDR3 regions were amplified from genomic DNA using the immunoSEQ Assay, a bias-controlled multiplex PCR. The paper's data handling went like this. The number of nucleated cells in each sample was estimated by amplification of reference gene primers within the assay. To quantify the absolute abundance of each unique TCRbeta CDR3 rearrangement, sequence reads were collapsed and filtered. For each sample, productive Simpson clonality was calculated as the square root of Simpson's diversity index over productive rearrangements. This is the immuneACCESS table as TCRdb keeps it, with only in-frame sequences that have V and J called. A part of the clones is gone; compared with another copy, unresolved V genes explain less than half, and the rest is unexplained. The DNA gave D and trimming, while V, J and clone size come from that table. Across this sample there are under 250,000 clones, with around 81% seen only once. In total, the top ten clones hold more than 2.5% of the sample.

Via the germline V gene (reference sequence), CDR1 is LGHDT and CDR2 YNNKEL. Spanning cysteine to phenylalanine, the CDR3 consists of 14 amino acids. Only CDR3 DNA remains: 42 bases, in frame from the first base. The trim is 4 bases for V and 1 base for J, with a gap of 10 bases between the germline ends. Sequencing was done on a sample of peripheral blood. This receptor chain uses TRBV3-1 (or the pseudogene TRBV3-2) and TRBJ1-1; TRBD1 is a possible D gene, resting on 5 matching bases. This receptor was obtained from a woman younger than 45 who had recovered from COVID-19. In nucleotides, the sequence is TGTGCCAGCAGCCTCCGACAGCAGAACACTGAAGCTTTCTTT. This is translated as CASSLRQQNTEAFF.